These T cell receptor beta chains were read from a single sample in a study of human T cells and chemical hapten exposure. TCRdb called the RACE reads again in MiXCR, with one record for every CDR3 protein. Among 62,000 or so distinct CDR3 sequences, approximately 10% were seen once, and the ten largest hold roughly 5.2%. Sequenced here: whole blood, sampled in connection with sensitization to the hapten diphenylcyclopropenone (DPC). The receptors stem from a woman aged 50 to 60 with alopecia areata. Some clones in this sample may be carry-over from other donors' samples. The CDR3 runs from the conserved cysteine through the conserved F or W. The D gene is left open where the match is weak.

>TRBJ1-2|TRBV14|.
CASSQDRNRRLTNYGYTF
>TRBJ1-2|TRBV6-2/TRBV6-3|TRBD1
CASSYGGTGYYGYTF
>TRBJ2-5|TRBV7-9|.
CASSLGTGRETQYF
>TRBJ1-4|TRBV5-1|.
CASSLSSEEKLFF
>TRBJ1-1|TRBV20-1|.
CSARDRRVMNTEAFF
>TRBJ2-3|TRBV6-6|.
CASSYSEHYITDTQYF
>TRBJ2-3|TRBV28|.
CASSLGFRQSADTQYF
>TRBJ2-2|TRBV27|.
CASSSLNTGELFF
>TRBJ2-7|TRBV7-6|TRBD2
CASSLEAGVGEQYF
>TRBJ2-1|TRBV7-2|TRBD2
CASSLDSSGGVQFF
>TRBJ2-7|TRBV28|.
CASSPTSYEQYF
>TRBJ1-3|TRBV7-2|.
CASSLEQPRRQSGNTIYF
>TRBJ2-1|TRBV6-5|.
CASSYSFWNRVLDNEQFF
>TRBJ2-1|TRBV19|TRBD2
CASSKLGTSGRQGPNEQFF
>TRBJ2-7|TRBV7-2|TRBD1
CASSLSRDSSYEQYF
>TRBJ1-1|TRBV2|.
CASRVHPNTEAFF
>TRBJ2-1|TRBV7-6|TRBD1
CASSQGQGTEQFF
>TRBJ2-3|TRBV3-1|.
CASSHSGSSDTQYF
>TRBJ1-6|TRBV20-1|.
CSVRRGERSPLHF
>TRBJ1-1|TRBV6-6|.
CASSRKGTANTEAFF
>TRBJ2-1|TRBV7-3|.
CASSSTGGTNEQFF
>TRBJ2-1|TRBV29-1|.
CSGGWDLNNEQFF
>TRBJ2-5|TRBV24-1|TRBD2
CATSDRMASGYQETQYF
>TRBJ2-1|TRBV7-3|TRBD1
CASSFQGQGRGEQFF
>TRBJ2-7|TRBV6-5|.
CASRASDYEQYF
>TRBJ1-5|TRBV30|.
CAWSKTRDQPQHF
>TRBJ2-1|TRBV24-1|TRBD2
CATSDPSGGYNEQFF
>TRBJ1-4|TRBV7-9|TRBD1
CASSFDRDEKLFF
>TRBJ1-5|TRBV6-1|.
CASSLRGGNQPQHF
>TRBJ2-2|TRBV7-2|.
CASSPRASLNTGELFF
>TRBJ2-7|TRBV7-6|.
CASSLDPLDEQYF
>TRBJ2-5|TRBV20-1|TRBD1
CSARDLTGGETQYF
>TRBJ2-7|TRBV7-8|TRBD2
CASSHNRMAGGEQYF
>TRBJ1-5|TRBV27|.
CASSLSVQGLVQPQHF
>TRBJ2-7|TRBV28|TRBD1
CASSLRDRVNEQYF
>TRBJ1-1|TRBV18|.
CASSLRVAGSWGTEAFF
>TRBJ2-1|TRBV5-1|TRBD2
CASSSTSGRPYNEQFF
>TRBJ2-3|TRBV18|TRBD2
CASSISGTSTDTQYF
>TRBJ2-2|TRBV6-6|TRBD2
CASSYGAGGGPGELFF
>TRBJ1-1|TRBV4-3|.
CASSLSSLNTEAFF
>TRBJ2-3|TRBV7-7|TRBD1
CASSSGTGRSDTQYF
>TRBJ1-2|TRBV20-1|TRBD1
CSASSGTGAGNYGYTF
>TRBJ2-7|TRBV27|.
CASSLGGSLGQYF
>TRBJ2-7|TRBV2|.
CASSVKFSYEQYF
>TRBJ2-1|TRBV7-9|.
CASSFVRGGYNEQFF
>TRBJ2-1|TRBV27|.
CASLPRGGNAYNEQFF
>TRBJ1-1|TRBV7-9|TRBD1
CASSKGQGSNTEAFF
>TRBJ1-1|TRBV29-1|.
CSVSDTYTEAFF
>TRBJ2-3|TRBV9|TRBD2
CASSTSSGTTDTQYF
>TRBJ1-4|TRBV15|TRBD1
CATSRDRRGSNEKLFF
>TRBJ1-3|TRBV5-5|TRBD1
CASSGPGQVHTIYF
>TRBJ1-2|TRBV5-5|.
CASSLEFVQNGYTF